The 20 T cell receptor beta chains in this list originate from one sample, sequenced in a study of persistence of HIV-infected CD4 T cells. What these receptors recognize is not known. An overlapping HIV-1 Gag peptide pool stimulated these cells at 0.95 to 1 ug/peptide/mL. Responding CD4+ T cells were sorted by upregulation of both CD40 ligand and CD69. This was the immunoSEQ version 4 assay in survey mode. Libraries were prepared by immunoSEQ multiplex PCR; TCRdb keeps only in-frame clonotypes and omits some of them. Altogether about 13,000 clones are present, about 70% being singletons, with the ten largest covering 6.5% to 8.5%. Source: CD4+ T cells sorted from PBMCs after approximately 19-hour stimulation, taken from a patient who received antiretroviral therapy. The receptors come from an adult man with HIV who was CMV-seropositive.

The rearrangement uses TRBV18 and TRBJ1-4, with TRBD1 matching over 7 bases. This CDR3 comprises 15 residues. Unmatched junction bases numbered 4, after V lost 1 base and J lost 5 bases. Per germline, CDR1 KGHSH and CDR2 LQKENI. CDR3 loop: CASSPQGANNEKLFF. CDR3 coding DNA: TGTGCCAGCTCACCACAGGGGGCAAACAATGAAAAACTGTTTTTT.

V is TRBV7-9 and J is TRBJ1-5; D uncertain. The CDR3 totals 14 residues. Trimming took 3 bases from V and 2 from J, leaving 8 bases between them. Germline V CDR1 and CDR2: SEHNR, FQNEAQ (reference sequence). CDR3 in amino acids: CASSFGWGNQPQHF. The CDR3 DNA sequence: TGTGCCAGCAGCTTCGGATGGGGCAATCAGCCCCAGCATTTT. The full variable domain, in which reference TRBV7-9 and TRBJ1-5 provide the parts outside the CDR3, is DTGVSQNPRHKITKRGQNVTFRCDPISEHNRLYWYRQTLGQGPEFLTYFQNEAQLEKSRLLSDRFSAERPKGSFSTLEIQRTEQGDSAMYLCASSFGWGNQPQHFGDGTRLSIL.

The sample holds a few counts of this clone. The CDR3 DNA reads TGCAGCGTTGGATCAGGCCGTGGGAATCAGCCCCAGCATTTT. It encodes CSVGSGRGNQPQHF. The rearrangement uses TRBV29-1 and TRBJ1-5; D unresolved. This CDR3 has 14 amino acids. Germline CDR1 SQVTM, CDR2 ANQGSEA. V lost 4 bases to trimming and J lost 4 bases, with 14 bases between them.

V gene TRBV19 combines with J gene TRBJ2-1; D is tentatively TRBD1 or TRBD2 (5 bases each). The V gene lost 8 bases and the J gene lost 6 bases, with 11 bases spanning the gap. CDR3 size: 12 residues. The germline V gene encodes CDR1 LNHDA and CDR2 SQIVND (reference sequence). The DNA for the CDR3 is TGTGCCAGTGTCAGGGAGCCCAATGAGCAGTTCTTC. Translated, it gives CASVREPNEQFF. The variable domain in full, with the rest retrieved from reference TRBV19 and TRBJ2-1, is DGGITQSPKYLFRKEGQNVTLSCEQNLNHDAMYWYRQDPGQGLRLIYYSQIVNDFQKGDIAEGYSVSREKKESFPLTVTSAQKNPTAFYLCASVREPNEQFFGPGTRLTVL.

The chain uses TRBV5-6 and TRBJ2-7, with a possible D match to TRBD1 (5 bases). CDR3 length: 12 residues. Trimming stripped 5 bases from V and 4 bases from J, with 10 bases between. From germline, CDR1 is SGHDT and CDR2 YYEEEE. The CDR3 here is CASRRTGYEQYF. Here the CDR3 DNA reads TGTGCCAGCAGACGTACAGGTTACGAGCAGTACTTC.

The chain's CDR3 is CASTPLDRGRNTEAFF. Here the CDR3 DNA reads TGTGCCAGTACCCCTCTGGACAGGGGACGTAACACTGAAGCTTTCTTT. The rearrangement links TRBV19 to TRBJ1-1; 9 bases align to TRBD1. Per germline, CDR1 LNHDA and CDR2 SQIVND (reference sequence). The CDR3 runs to 16 residues. Losses at the gene ends were 7 bases for V and 2 bases for J; bases not matched to a gene: 11.

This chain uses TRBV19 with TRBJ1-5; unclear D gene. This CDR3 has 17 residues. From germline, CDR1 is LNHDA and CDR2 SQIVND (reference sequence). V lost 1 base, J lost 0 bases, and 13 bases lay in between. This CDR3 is CASSIVPTRNSNQPQHF. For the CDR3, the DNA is TGTGCCAGTAGTATAGTACCGACTCGGAATAGCAATCAGCCCCAGCATTTT.

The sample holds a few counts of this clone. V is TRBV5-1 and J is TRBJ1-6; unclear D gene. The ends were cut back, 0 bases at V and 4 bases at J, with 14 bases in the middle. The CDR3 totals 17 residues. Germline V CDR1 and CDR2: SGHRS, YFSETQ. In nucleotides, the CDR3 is TGCGCCAGCAGCTTGGTTGAAACGGTGCAATATAATTCACCCCTCCACTTT. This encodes CASSLVETVQYNSPLHF.

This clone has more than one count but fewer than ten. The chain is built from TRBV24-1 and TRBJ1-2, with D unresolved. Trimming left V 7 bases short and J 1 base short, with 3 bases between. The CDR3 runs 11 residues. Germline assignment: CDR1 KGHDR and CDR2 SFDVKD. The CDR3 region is CATSDNYGYTF. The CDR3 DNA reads TGTGCCACCAGCGATAACTATGGCTACACCTTC.

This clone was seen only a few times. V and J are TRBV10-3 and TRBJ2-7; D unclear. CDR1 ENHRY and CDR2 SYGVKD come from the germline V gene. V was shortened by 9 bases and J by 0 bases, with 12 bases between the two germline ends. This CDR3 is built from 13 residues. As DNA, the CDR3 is TGTGCCATTATGGAATCTAGCTCCTACGAGCAGTACTTC. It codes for CAIMESSSYEQYF.

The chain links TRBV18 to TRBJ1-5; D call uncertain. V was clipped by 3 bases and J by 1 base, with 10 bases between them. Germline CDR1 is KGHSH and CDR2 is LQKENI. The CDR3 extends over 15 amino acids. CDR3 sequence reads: CASSPGKTSNQPQHF. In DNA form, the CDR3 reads TGTGCCAGCTCACCGGGCAAAACAAGCAATCAGCCCCAGCATTTT.

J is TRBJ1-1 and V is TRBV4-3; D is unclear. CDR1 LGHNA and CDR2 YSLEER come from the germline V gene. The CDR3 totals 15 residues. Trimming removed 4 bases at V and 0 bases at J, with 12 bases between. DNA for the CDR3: TGCGCCAGCAGCCTTAGTCTTGGGGTGAACACTGAAGCTTTCTTT. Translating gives CASSLSLGVNTEAFF.

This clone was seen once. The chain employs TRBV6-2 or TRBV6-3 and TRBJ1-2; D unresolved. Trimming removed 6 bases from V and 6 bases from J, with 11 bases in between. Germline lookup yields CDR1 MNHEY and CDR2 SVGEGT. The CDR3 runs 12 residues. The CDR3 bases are TGTGCCAGCAGCCTCCGCCGAGATGGCTACACCTTC. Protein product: CASSLRRDGYTF.

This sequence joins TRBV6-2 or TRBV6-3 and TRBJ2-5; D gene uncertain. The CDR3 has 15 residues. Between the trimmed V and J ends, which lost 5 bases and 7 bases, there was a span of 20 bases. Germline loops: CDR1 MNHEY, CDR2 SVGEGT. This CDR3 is CASSPEIIGSGTQYF. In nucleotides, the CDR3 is TGTGCCAGCAGTCCCGAAATTATCGGGTCTGGGACCCAGTACTTC.

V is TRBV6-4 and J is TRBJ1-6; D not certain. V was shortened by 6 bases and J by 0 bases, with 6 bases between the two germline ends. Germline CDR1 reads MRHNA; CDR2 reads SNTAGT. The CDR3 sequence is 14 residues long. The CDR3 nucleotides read TGTGCCAGCAGCGACGGCTCCTATAATTCACCCCTCCACTTT. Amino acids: CASSDGSYNSPLHF.

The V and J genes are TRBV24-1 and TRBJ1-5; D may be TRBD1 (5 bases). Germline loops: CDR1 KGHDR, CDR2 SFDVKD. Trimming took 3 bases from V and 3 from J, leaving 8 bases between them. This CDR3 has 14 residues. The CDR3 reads CATSDGRVNQPQHF. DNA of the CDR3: TGTGCCACCAGTGATGGCAGGGTCAATCAGCCCCAGCATTTT.

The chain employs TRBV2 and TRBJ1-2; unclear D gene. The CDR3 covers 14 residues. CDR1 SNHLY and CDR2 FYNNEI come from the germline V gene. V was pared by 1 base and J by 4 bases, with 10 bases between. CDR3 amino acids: CASSEGQTSYGYTF. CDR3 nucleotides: TGTGCCAGCAGTGAAGGTCAGACGAGCTATGGCTACACCTTC.

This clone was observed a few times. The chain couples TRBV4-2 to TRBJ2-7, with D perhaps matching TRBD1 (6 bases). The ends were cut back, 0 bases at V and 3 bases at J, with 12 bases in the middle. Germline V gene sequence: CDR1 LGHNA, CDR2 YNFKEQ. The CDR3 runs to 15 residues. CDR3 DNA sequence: TGTGCCAGCAGCCAAGAGCTGGGCAGGGGCTACGAGCAGTACTTC. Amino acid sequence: CASSQELGRGYEQYF.

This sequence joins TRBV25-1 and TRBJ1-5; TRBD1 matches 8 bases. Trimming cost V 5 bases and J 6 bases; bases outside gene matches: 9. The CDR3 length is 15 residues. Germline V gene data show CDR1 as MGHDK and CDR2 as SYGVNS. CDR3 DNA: TGTGCCAGCAGTCCCGGGACAGGCCGCTTTCAGCCCCAGCATTTT. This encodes CASSPGTGRFQPQHF.

The CDR3 DNA sequence: TGTGCCAGAGGTCATACGCTCTCTGGAAACACCATATATTTT. As protein: CARGHTLSGNTIYF. The chain is built from TRBV30 and TRBJ1-3; D gene uncertain. CDR1 GTSNPN and CDR2 SVGIG come from the germline V gene (reference sequence). This CDR3 is 14 amino acids long. Trimming left V 8 bases short and J 0 bases short, with 14 bases between.